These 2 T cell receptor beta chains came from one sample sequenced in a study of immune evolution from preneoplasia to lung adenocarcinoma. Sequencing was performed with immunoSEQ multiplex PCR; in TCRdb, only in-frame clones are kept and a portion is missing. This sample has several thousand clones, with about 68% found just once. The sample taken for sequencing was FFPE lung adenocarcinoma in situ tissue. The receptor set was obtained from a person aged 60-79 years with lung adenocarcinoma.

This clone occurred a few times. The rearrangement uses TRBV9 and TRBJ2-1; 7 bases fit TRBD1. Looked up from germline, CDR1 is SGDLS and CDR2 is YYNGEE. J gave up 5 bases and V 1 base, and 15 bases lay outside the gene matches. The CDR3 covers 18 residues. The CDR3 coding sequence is TGTGCCAGCAGCGTACAGGCTCTACAGGGGTTGGGGAACAATGAGCAGTTCTTC. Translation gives CASSVQALQGLGNNEQFF.

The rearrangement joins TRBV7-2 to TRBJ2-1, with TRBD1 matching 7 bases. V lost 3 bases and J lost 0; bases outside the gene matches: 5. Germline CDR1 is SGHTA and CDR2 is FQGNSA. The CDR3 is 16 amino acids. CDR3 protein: CASSFLRQGSYNEQFF. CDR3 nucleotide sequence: TGTGCCAGCAGCTTCCTAAGACAGGGCTCCTACAATGAGCAGTTCTTC.